These T cell receptor beta chains were read from a single sample in a study of cytomegalovirus exposure and HLA in healthy donors. TCRdb's copy holds only in-frame clones and misses some; the assay was immunoSEQ multiplex PCR. Of about 140,000 clones detected, about 80% appear once; the ten largest clones hold roughly 1.4%. Sequenced sample: PBMCs. The receptors originated from a man between 25 and 39 years old in good health and CMV-seropositive. The CDR3 runs from the conserved cysteine through the conserved F or W.

j_call v_call cdr3_length cdr3_aa
TRBJ1-1 TRBV5-6 16 CASSLLSGAKNTEAFF
TRBJ2-3 TRBV2 16 CASSELAGVTTDTQYF
TRBJ2-7 TRBV11-2 15 CASSYTSANSYEQYF
TRBJ2-1 TRBV19 14 CASSVGLAQNEQFF
TRBJ2-2 TRBV28 16 CASSFTPTGNTGELFF
TRBJ2-4 TRBV18 15 CASSLSGTSANIQYF
TRBJ1-1 TRBV6-1 13 CASSRAVNTEAFF
TRBJ2-5 TRBV5-1 14 CASSPGQAEETQYF
TRBJ1-2 TRBV28 14 CASSLLQGNYGYTF
TRBJ2-3 TRBV2 15 CASMRVALSTDTQYF
TRBJ2-3 TRBV19 15 CASSIIWASTDTQYF
TRBJ2-7 TRBV29-1 12 CSVRQGVNEQYF
TRBJ2-5 TRBV4-1 17 CASSQDWKREGLETQYF
TRBJ2-5 TRBV28 16 CASSGVELAGGETQYF
TRBJ1-4 TRBV11-3 16 CASSLATGGVSEKLFF
TRBJ2-1 TRBV11-3 16 CASSLGLQGGNNEQFF
TRBJ2-7 TRBV7-9 12 CASGAGGLEQYF
TRBJ2-5 TRBV10-2 13 CASSPQGSETQYF
TRBJ2-7 TRBV7-8 14 CASSRPRTPEEQYF
TRBJ1-6 TRBV6-4 17 CASSDSWWQGAGSPLHF
TRBJ1-6 TRBV28 14 CASLLSLDNSPLHF
TRBJ1-1 TRBV18 14 CASSGPVEDTEAFF
TRBJ1-2 TRBV29-1 14 CSVEGFGTGDGYTF
TRBJ1-2 TRBV7-6 14 CASGLEVTGGGYTF
TRBJ1-1 TRBV7-3 18 CASSLTRLWGEGDTEAFF
TRBJ2-1 TRBV7-2 15 CASSSQRGGVDEQFF
TRBJ2-7 TRBV18 14 CASSPTTSRYEQYF
TRBJ2-2 TRBV19 17 CASSIRGLRTDTGELFF
TRBJ1-2 TRBV28 13 CASAPTGYDGYTF
TRBJ2-7 TRBV6-6 14 CASSASHTPYEQYF
TRBJ2-1 TRBV7-3 16 CASSLRGSGGAGEQFF
TRBJ2-3 TRBV25-1 14 CASSGRLSTDTQYF
TRBJ2-2 TRBV28 15 CASSPTSGYTGELFF
TRBJ1-4 TRBV7-9 14 CASRKGTTNEKLFF
TRBJ1-5 TRBV6-5 15 CASSYPPGRDQPQHF
TRBJ2-5 TRBV4-1 14 CASSQLAGAETQYF
TRBJ1-3 TRBV6-5 15 CASSYEGTSGNTIYF
TRBJ2-5 TRBV5-8 15 CASSFIDRFQETQYF
TRBJ1-6 TRBV7-3 18 CASSYRQGGPYLNSPLHF
TRBJ1-3 TRBV7-6 15 CASSRDRSSGNTIYF
TRBJ2-1 TRBV11-3 12 CASSLDTKGLFF
TRBJ2-7 TRBV2 13 CASSGGTGGRQYF
TRBJ2-7 TRBV9 15 CASSVSGRSPYEQYF
TRBJ2-4 TRBV11-2 14 CASSSLAAGNIQYF
TRBJ1-4 TRBV9 15 CASSVNRGGGEKLFF
TRBJ1-1 TRBV2 15 CASSVGQPGGTEAFF
TRBJ2-7 TRBV4-1 15 CASSLGQDVLYEQYF
TRBJ2-3 TRBV11-2 12 CASSLVTDTQYF
TRBJ1-4 TRBV7-2 12 CASSLAREKLFF
TRBJ2-5 TRBV6-1 13 CASRDSGAETQYF
TRBJ2-1 TRBV7-3 15 CASSLASNGGNEQFF
TRBJ2-7 TRBV27 15 CASSFSGQGAYEQYF
TRBJ2-2 TRBV11-2 17 CASSLDGGTGYTGELFF
TRBJ2-7 TRBV6-5 15 CASSYSGTGDYEQYF